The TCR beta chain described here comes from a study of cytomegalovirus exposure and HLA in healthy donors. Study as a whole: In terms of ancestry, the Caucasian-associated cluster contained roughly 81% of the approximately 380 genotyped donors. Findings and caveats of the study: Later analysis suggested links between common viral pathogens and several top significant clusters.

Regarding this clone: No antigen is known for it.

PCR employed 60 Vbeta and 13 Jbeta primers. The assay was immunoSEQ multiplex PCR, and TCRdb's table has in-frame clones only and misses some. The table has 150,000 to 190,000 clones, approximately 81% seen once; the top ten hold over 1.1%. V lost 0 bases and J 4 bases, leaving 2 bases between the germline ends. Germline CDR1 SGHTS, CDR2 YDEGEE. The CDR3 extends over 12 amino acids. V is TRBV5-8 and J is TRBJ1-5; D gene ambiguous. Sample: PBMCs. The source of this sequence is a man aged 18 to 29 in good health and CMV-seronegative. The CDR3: CASSLANQPQHF. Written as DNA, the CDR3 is TGTGCCAGCAGCTTGGCGAATCAGCCCCAGCATTTT.